A selection of T cell receptor beta chains follows, all from one sample in a study of cytomegalovirus exposure and HLA in healthy donors. The data were produced by immunoSEQ multiplex PCR, yet TCRdb's version contains in-frame clones alone and is incomplete. The sample yields 70,000 or so clones, over 60% seen once. Sequencing input: PBMCs. The receptors were sampled from a woman aged 50 to 65 in good health and CMV-seronegative. The CDR3 runs from the conserved cysteine through the conserved F or W. Fields, in order: CDR3 protein, CDR3 DNA, V gene, J gene, CDR3 length, D gene, clone size. D genes are given only for firm matches. Where a row states a size, it is once, few, many or the class of an expanded clone; other rows omit it.

cdr3_aa: CASDTGTSTDTQYF
cdr3_nt: TGTGCCTCCGATACCGGGACTAGCACAGATACGCAGTATTTT
v_call: TRBV30
j_call: TRBJ2-3
cdr3_length: 14
d_call: .
clone_size: .

cdr3_aa: CASSPLGTDTQYF
cdr3_nt: TGCGCCAGCAGCCCCCTAGGCACAGATACGCAGTATTTT
v_call: TRBV4-1
j_call: TRBJ2-3
cdr3_length: 13
d_call: .
clone_size: .

cdr3_aa: CASTKEPDRSSEQFF
cdr3_nt: TGCGCCAGCACCAAAGAACCAGACAGGTCCAGTGAGCAGTTCTTC
v_call: TRBV5-1
j_call: TRBJ2-1
cdr3_length: 15
d_call: .
clone_size: few

cdr3_aa: CASRREANTNEQFF
cdr3_nt: TGCGCCAGCAGGAGGGAGGCCAATACCAATGAGCAGTTCTTC
v_call: TRBV5-1
j_call: TRBJ2-1
cdr3_length: 14
d_call: .
clone_size: .

cdr3_aa: CASSKTDGGNQPQHF
cdr3_nt: TGCGCCAGCAGCAAGACAGACGGAGGCAATCAGCCCCAGCATTTT
v_call: TRBV4-3
j_call: TRBJ1-5
cdr3_length: 15
d_call: .
clone_size: many

cdr3_aa: CASSPRTSQETQYF
cdr3_nt: TGTGCCAGCAGCCCACGGACTAGTCAAGAGACCCAGTACTTC
v_call: TRBV13
j_call: TRBJ2-5
cdr3_length: 14
d_call: TRBD2
clone_size: few

cdr3_aa: CASSVGQGDQPQHF
cdr3_nt: TGTGCCAGCAGCGTAGGACAGGGCGATCAGCCCCAGCATTTT
v_call: TRBV9
j_call: TRBJ1-5
cdr3_length: 14
d_call: TRBD1
clone_size: .

cdr3_aa: CASSPNSEEKLFF
cdr3_nt: TGTGCCAGCAGCCCCAATTCGGAGGAAAAACTGTTTTTT
v_call: TRBV5-4
j_call: TRBJ1-4
cdr3_length: 13
d_call: .
clone_size: few

cdr3_aa: CASSLWAGGEQYF
cdr3_nt: TGTGCCAGCAGTTTATGGGCAGGGGGCGAGCAGTACTTC
v_call: TRBV27
j_call: TRBJ2-7
cdr3_length: 13
d_call: TRBD1
clone_size: .

cdr3_aa: CASSIWTGSLFF
cdr3_nt: TGTGCCAGTAGTATTTGGACAGGATCACTGTTTTTT
v_call: TRBV19
j_call: TRBJ1-4
cdr3_length: 12
d_call: TRBD1
clone_size: few

cdr3_aa: CASRGTSGINEQFF
cdr3_nt: TGCGCCAGCCGCGGGACTAGCGGGATTAATGAGCAGTTCTTC
v_call: TRBV5-1
j_call: TRBJ2-1
cdr3_length: 14
d_call: TRBD2
clone_size: .

cdr3_aa: CASSLRQGGAEAFF
cdr3_nt: TGCGCCAGCAGCTTGAGGCAGGGTGGCGCTGAAGCTTTCTTT
v_call: TRBV5-1
j_call: TRBJ1-1
cdr3_length: 14
d_call: .
clone_size: .

cdr3_aa: CAWSPPREDTEAFF
cdr3_nt: TGTGCCTGGAGTCCTCCCCGTGAGGACACTGAAGCTTTCTTT
v_call: TRBV30
j_call: TRBJ1-1
cdr3_length: 14
d_call: .
clone_size: .

cdr3_aa: CASSRWGTSILNEQFF
cdr3_nt: TGTGCCAGCAGCCGGTGGGGGACTAGTATTCTGAATGAGCAGTTCTTC
v_call: TRBV5-6
j_call: TRBJ2-1
cdr3_length: 16
d_call: TRBD2
clone_size: .

cdr3_aa: CASSFSRGSEAFF
cdr3_nt: TGTGCCAGCAGTTTCTCCAGGGGCTCTGAAGCTTTCTTT
v_call: TRBV27
j_call: TRBJ1-1
cdr3_length: 13
d_call: .
clone_size: .

cdr3_aa: CASSYSGWGGNTEAFF
cdr3_nt: TGTGCCAGCAGTTACTCCGGGTGGGGCGGGAACACTGAAGCTTTCTTT
v_call: TRBV6-5
j_call: TRBJ1-1
cdr3_length: 16
d_call: .
clone_size: .